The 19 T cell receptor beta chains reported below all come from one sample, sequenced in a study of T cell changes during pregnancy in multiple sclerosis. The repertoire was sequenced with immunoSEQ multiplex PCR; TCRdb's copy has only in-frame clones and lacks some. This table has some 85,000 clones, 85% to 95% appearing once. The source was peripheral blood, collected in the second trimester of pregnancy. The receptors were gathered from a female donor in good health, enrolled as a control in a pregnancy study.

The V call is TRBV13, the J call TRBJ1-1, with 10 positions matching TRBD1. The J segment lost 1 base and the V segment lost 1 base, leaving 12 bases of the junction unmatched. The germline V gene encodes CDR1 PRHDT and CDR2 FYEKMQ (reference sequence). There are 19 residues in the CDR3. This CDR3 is CASSLESWDRGPGNTEAFF. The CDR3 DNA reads TGTGCCAGCAGCTTAGAGTCGTGGGACAGGGGTCCCGGGAACACTGAAGCTTTCTTT.

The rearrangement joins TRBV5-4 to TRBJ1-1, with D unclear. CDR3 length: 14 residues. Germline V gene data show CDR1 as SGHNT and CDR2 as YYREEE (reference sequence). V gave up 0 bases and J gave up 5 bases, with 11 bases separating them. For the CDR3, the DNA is TGTGCCAGCAGCTTGGACAGAAGCTCGACTGAAGCTTTCTTT. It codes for CASSLDRSSTEAFF.

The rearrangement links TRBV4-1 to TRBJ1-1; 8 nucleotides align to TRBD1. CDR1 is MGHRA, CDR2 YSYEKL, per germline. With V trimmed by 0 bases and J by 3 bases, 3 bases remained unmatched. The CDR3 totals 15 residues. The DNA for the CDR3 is TGCGCCAGCAGCCAAGAGGACAGGGAGGACACTGAAGCTTTCTTT. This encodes CASSQEDREDTEAFF.

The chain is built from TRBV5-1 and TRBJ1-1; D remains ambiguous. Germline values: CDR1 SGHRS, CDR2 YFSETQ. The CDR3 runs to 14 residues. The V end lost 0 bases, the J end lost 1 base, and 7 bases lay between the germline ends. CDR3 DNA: TGCGCCAGCAGCTTGGCCGGCGGGAACACTGAAGCTTTCTTT. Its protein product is CASSLAGGNTEAFF.

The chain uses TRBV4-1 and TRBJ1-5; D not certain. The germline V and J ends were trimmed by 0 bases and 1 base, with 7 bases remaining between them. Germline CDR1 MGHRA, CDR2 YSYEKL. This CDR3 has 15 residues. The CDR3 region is CASSQDSVSNQPQHF. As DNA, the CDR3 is TGCGCCAGCAGCCAAGATTCAGTAAGCAATCAGCCCCAGCATTTT.

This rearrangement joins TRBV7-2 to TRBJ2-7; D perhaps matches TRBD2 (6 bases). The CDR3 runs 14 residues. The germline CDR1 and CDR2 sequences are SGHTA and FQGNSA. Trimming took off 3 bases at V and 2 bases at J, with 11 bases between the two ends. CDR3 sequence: CASSFSGSAYEQYF. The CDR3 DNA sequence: TGTGCCAGCAGCTTTAGCGGCTCGGCCTACGAGCAGTACTTC.

The CDR3: CASSYSIWGVTDTQYF. For the CDR3, the DNA is TGTGCCAGCAGTTACTCGATTTGGGGGGTCACAGATACGCAGTATTTT. The rearrangement uses TRBV6-6 and TRBJ2-3, with a weak D call TRBD2 (6 bases). Germline V gives CDR1 MNHNY, CDR2 SVGAGI (reference sequence). The CDR3 has 16 amino acids. V was shortened by 0 bases and J by 2 bases, with 12 bases between the two germline ends.

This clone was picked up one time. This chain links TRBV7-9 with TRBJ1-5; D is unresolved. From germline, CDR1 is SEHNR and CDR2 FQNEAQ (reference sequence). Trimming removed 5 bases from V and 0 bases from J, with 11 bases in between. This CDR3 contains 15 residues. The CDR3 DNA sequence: TGTGCCAGCAGCCGGGGAGGGAATAGCAATCAGCCCCAGCATTTT. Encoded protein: CASSRGGNSNQPQHF.

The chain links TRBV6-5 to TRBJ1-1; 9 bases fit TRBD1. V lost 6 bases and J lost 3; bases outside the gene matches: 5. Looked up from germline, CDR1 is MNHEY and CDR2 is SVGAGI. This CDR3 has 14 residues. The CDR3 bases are TGTGCCAGCAGGGGACAGGGAACGGACACTGAAGCTTTCTTT. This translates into CASRGQGTDTEAFF.

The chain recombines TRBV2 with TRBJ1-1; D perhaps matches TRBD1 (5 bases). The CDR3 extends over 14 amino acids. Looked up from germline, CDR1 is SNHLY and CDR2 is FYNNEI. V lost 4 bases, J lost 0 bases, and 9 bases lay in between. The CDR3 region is CASSVDRLNTEAFF. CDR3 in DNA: TGTGCCAGCAGTGTCGACAGATTGAACACTGAAGCTTTCTTT.

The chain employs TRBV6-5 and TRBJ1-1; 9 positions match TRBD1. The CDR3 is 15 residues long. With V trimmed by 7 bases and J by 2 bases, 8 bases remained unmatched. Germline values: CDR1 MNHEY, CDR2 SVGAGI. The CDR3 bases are TGTGCCAGCACCCCGGGACAGGGAATTAACACTGAAGCTTTCTTT. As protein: CASTPGQGINTEAFF.

The CDR3 sequence is CASSQVGAPSTDTQYF. In nucleotides, the CDR3 is TGTGCCAGCAGCCAAGTCGGTGCGCCAAGCACAGATACGCAGTATTTT. The chain joins TRBV14 to TRBJ2-3; D ambiguous. The CDR3 extends over 16 amino acids. Trimming pared 1 base from V and 0 bases from J, leaving 11 bases between. Per germline, CDR1 SGHDN and CDR2 FVKESK.

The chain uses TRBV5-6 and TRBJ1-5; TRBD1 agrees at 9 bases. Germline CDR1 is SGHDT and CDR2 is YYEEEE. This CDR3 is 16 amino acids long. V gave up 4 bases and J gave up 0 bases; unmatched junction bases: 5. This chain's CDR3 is CASSEGTGYSNQPQHF. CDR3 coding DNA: TGTGCCAGCAGCGAAGGGACAGGGTATAGCAATCAGCCCCAGCATTTT.

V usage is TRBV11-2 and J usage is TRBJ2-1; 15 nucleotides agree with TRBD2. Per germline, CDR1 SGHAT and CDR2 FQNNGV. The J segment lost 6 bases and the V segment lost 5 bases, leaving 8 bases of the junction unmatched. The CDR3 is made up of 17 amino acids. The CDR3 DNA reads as TGTGCCAGCAGCCTCGGACTAGCGGGGGGGCGGAGCAATGAGCAGTTCTTC. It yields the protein CASSLGLAGGRSNEQFF.

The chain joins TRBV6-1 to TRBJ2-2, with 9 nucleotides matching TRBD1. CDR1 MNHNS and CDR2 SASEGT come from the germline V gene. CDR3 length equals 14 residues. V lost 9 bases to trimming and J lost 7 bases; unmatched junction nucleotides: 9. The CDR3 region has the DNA TGTGCCAGTTGGGACAGGGCCTCTGTCGGGGAGCTGTTTTTT. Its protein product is CASWDRASVGELFF.

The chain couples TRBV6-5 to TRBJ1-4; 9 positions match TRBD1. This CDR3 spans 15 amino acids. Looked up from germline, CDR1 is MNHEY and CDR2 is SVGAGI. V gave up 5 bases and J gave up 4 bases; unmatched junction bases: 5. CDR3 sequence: CASSLQGAFNEKLFF. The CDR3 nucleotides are TGTGCCAGCAGTCTACAGGGGGCCTTTAATGAAAAACTGTTTTTT.

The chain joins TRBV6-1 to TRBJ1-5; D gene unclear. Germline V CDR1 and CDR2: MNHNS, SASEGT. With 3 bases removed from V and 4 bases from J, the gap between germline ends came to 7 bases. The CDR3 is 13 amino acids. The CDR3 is CASSERENQPQHF. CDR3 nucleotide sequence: TGTGCCAGCAGTGAGCGTGAGAATCAGCCCCAGCATTTT.

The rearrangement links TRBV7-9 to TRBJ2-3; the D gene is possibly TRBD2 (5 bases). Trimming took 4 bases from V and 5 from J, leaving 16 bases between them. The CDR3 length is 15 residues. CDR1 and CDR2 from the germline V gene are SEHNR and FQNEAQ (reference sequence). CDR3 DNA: TGTGCCAGCAGCTGGTACCGGGATTTCGGAGATACGCAGTATTTT. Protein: CASSWYRDFGDTQYF. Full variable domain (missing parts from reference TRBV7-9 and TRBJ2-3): DTGVSQNPRHKITKRGQNVTFRCDPISEHNRLYWYRQTLGQGPEFLTYFQNEAQLEKSRLLSDRFSAERPKGSFSTLEIQRTEQGDSAMYLCASSWYRDFGDTQYFGPGTRLTVL.

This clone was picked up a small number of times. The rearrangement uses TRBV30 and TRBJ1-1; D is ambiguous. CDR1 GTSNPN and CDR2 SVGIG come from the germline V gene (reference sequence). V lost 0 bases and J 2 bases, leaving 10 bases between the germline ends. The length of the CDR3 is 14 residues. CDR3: CAWSVVSDNTEAFF. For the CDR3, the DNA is TGTGCCTGGAGTGTAGTCAGCGATAACACTGAAGCTTTCTTT.